This TCR beta chain was documented in a study of PD-1 blockade in classical Hodgkin lymphoma. V was clipped by 6 bases and J by 0 bases, with 17 bases between them. CDR1 and CDR2 (germline): SEHNR, FQNEAQ (reference sequence). The CDR3 runs to 16 residues. In the case of this clone: Its specificity is unknown.

Whole-study findings and limits: The causes of the repertoire differences, possibly disease activity or prior therapy, remain undefined.

Method: immunoSEQ multiplex PCR; TCRdb's copy keeps in-frame clones and lacks some. The table includes 90,000 or so clones, around 90% detected once. Brentuximab vedotin exposure varied, and every patient relapsed after autologous stem cell transplantation. The J gene is TRBJ1-2, the V gene TRBV7-9, with D possibly matching TRBD1 (5 bases). The material sequenced was peripheral blood mononuclear cells (PBMCs), taken before the second cycle of nivolumab. This TCR came from a human donor with classical Hodgkin lymphoma. In DNA, the CDR3 is TGTGCCAGCAGGGGAACAGGTGCCAGAGCTAACTATGGCTACACCTTC. It translates to CASRGTGARANYGYTF.